This T cell receptor beta chain derives from a study of CD4+ T cells in melanoma. Findings and limits, study-wide: CD8+ T cell, macrophage and B cell function reportedly correlated with neoantigen-specific CD4+ T cells.

About this clone itself: Its antigen remains unknown.

The CDR3 spans 15 residues. Germline V gene lookup returns CDR1 SGHVS and CDR2 FQNEAQ. The trim removed 8 bases at V and 7 bases at J, leaving 12 bases unmatched. Some clones are missing from TCRdb's copy, which holds only in-frame ones; the method was immunoSEQ multiplex PCR. The repertoire holds some 110,000 clones, with around 92% as singletons. This TCR came from a human donor with melanoma. The rearrangement uses TRBV7-8 and TRBJ2-1; TRBD2 matches at 9 bases. Sequencing was performed on peripheral blood. The CDR3 protein is CASQRLSGRFNEQFF. CDR3 bases: TGTGCCAGCCAGCGTCTTAGCGGGAGATTTAATGAGCAGTTCTTC.